This T cell receptor beta chain came from a study of blood T cell repertoires in COVID-19. As originally analysed: Estimates of nucleated cell counts were drawn from the amplification of reference gene primers. Sequencing used immunoSEQ multiplex PCR; TCRdb keeps in-frame clones, though not all of them. V and J calls and clone size are copied from that table; D and trimming were computed from the DNA. The sample yields 140,000 to 150,000 clones, over 85% seen once. The germline gives CDR1 MNHEY, CDR2 SVGAGI. The CDR3 is 14 residues long. Deletions cut 5 bases from V and 6 bases from J, with 15 bases between.

Sample: peripheral blood. This receptor was taken from a human donor in a cohort sampled during active COVID-19. V and J are TRBV6-5 and TRBJ2-3, with TRBD1 as a possible D gene (5 bases). CDR3 nucleotide sequence: TGTGCCAGCAGTCTTGACAGCTTCAGGGATACGCAGTATTTT. Translated: CASSLDSFRDTQYF.